The 23 T cell receptor beta chains reported below all come from one sample, sequenced in a study of blood T cells in healthy people across ages. A second roughly 7 to 11 cycle PCR used barcoded and J-beta primers. TCRdb recomputed calls from the 5' RACE reads with MiXCR, one row per CDR3 protein. The profile shows around 1,700,000 distinct CDR3 sequences, about 28% of them singletons. The sample taken for sequencing was blood. The receptors stem from a woman aged 25 to 45 in good health.

The chain combines TRBV25-1 with TRBJ1-4; D is uncertain. Germline assignment: CDR1 MGHDK and CDR2 SYGVNS. The CDR3 runs 14 residues. The ends were cut back, 3 bases at V and 5 bases at J, with 10 bases in the middle. The DNA of the CDR3 is TGTGCCAGCAGTGACCAAGTGGGGAATGAAAAACTGTTTTTT. This translates into CASSDQVGNEKLFF.

This clonotype was counted a few times. A much larger clone is a single base away; this may be a read error. The V and J genes are TRBV5-1 and TRBJ2-2; 8 positions match TRBD1. The CDR3 extends over 15 amino acids. CDR1 is SGHRS and CDR2 is YFSETQ in the germline V gene. The CDR3 reads CTSSSQGVNTGELFF. In DNA form, the CDR3 reads TGCACCAGCAGTTCACAGGGGGTGAACACCGGGGAGCTGTTTTTT.

For the CDR3, the DNA is TGTACCAGCAGCGAAGCGCGACTGGCGGGAGAGCATGAGCAGTTCTTC. Translating it yields CTSSEARLAGEHEQFF. The rearrangement joins TRBV21-1 to TRBJ2-1; TRBD2, the table's D call, lacks a check against the DNA. TRBV21-1 is a listed pseudogene. This CDR3 region has 16 residues.

The chain carries TRBV7-9 and TRBJ1-4; 9 nucleotides match TRBD1. The germline CDR1 and CDR2 sequences are SEHNR and FQNEAQ (reference sequence). The CDR3 is 15 residues long. V was clipped by 3 bases and J by 6 bases; unmatched bases: 5. CDR3 protein: CASSFGQGNHEKLFF. The CDR3, as DNA: TGTGCCAGCAGCTTTGGACAGGGGAATCATGAAAAACTGTTTTTT.

This clonotype was counted a few times. V usage is TRBV3-1 and J usage is TRBJ2-3; 15 nucleotides agree with TRBD2. V dropped 3 bases and J dropped 1; count of bases not matched to a gene: 5. The germline CDR1 and CDR2 sequences are LGHDT and YNNKEL (reference sequence). This CDR3 has 18 amino acids. The CDR3 loop reads CASSHPGLAGGRTDTQYF. DNA for the CDR3: TGTGCCAGCAGCCACCCGGGACTAGCGGGGGGCCGCACAGATACGCAGTATTTT.

This chain uses TRBV7-9 with TRBJ2-1; D remains ambiguous. Germline CDR1 reads SEHNR; CDR2 reads FQNEAQ (reference sequence). The CDR3 covers 16 residues. The ends were cut back, 5 bases at V and 6 bases at J, with 20 bases in the middle. The CDR3 DNA follows: TGTGCCAGCAGCCCGAGAGCCCAAAACTGGGTCAATGAGCAGTTCTTC. Translating it yields CASSPRAQNWVNEQFF.

On this clonotype: Being one base from a much bigger clone, this may be a read error. The chain combines TRBV20-1 with TRBJ1-1, with D possibly TRBD1 on 6 matching bases. The CDR3 totals 14 residues. Germline V gene data show CDR1 as DFQATT and CDR2 as SNEGSKA (reference sequence). Trimming stripped 5 bases from V and 1 base from J, with 14 bases between. The CDR3 DNA reads TGCAGTGCTCCTTCCAGGACAGAGAACACTGAAGCTTTCTTT. It specifies CSAPSRTENTEAFF.

This clonotype showed up many times. The chain joins TRBV7-2 to TRBJ2-7; 9 bases map to TRBD2. The CDR3 length is 14 residues. Germline V gene sequence: CDR1 SGHTA, CDR2 FQGNSA. V lost 7 bases, J lost 7 bases, and 11 bases stayed unmatched. CDR3: CASTNVAGVFEQYF. The CDR3 DNA sequence: TGTGCCAGCACCAATGTAGCGGGAGTCTTTGAGCAGTACTTC.

This clonotype was seen a few times. The genes are TRBV7-2 and TRBJ2-4, with 11 positions matching TRBD2. Germline CDR1 is SGHTA and CDR2 is FQGNSA. This CDR3 region has 18 residues. V shed 2 bases and J 0 bases; nucleotides not matched to a gene: 6. The CDR3, as DNA: TGTGCCAGCAGCTTACGGACTAGCGGGCCTATAGCCAAAAACATTCAGTACTTC. This sequence encodes CASSLRTSGPIAKNIQYF.

In its sample, this clonotype was seen many times. This sequence joins TRBV29-1 and TRBJ2-3; D gene ambiguous. The CDR3 has 12 amino acids. From germline, CDR1 is SQVTM and CDR2 ANQGSEA. With 4 bases removed from V and 2 bases from J, the gap between germline ends came to 7 bases. CDR3 loop: CSVGPDTDTQYF. CDR3 nucleotide sequence: TGCAGCGTTGGGCCCGACACAGATACGCAGTATTTT.

This clonotype was recorded a few times. This chain joins TRBV20-1 and TRBJ2-1; no clear D. This CDR3 is 11 amino acids long. Between the trimmed V and J ends, which lost 4 bases and 8 bases, there was a span of 9 bases. The germline gives CDR1 DFQATT, CDR2 SNEGSKA (reference sequence). CDR3 loop: CSATTSDEQFF. The CDR3 DNA reads as TGCAGTGCTACGACCTCAGATGAGCAGTTCTTC.

The table lists this clonotype with many counts. This chain joins TRBV7-2 and TRBJ2-5, with D perhaps TRBD1 (5 bases). The V end lost 0 bases, the J end lost 5 bases, and 10 bases lay between the germline ends. Germline V lookup: CDR1 SGHTA, CDR2 FQGNSA. The CDR3 extends over 14 amino acids. CDR3 amino acids: CASSLAMGLETQYF. CDR3 sequence (DNA): TGTGCCAGCAGCTTAGCGATGGGGCTCGAGACCCAGTACTTC.

The chain couples TRBV27 to TRBJ2-1, with D perhaps TRBD2 (5 bases). Trimming removed 6 bases at V and 4 bases at J, with 25 bases between. The CDR3 runs 18 residues. CDR1 and CDR2 (germline): MNHEY, SMNVEV (reference sequence). CDR3 DNA: TGTGCCAGCAGGCCCCTCCAGGTCGGAGCGGATTCTTACAATGAGCAGTTCTTC. Amino acids: CASRPLQVGADSYNEQFF.

J is TRBJ2-3 and V is TRBV5-1; D is tentatively TRBD1 or TRBD2 (5 bases each). In germline, CDR1 is SGHRS, CDR2 YFSETQ. The V end lost 1 base, the J end lost 9 bases, and 18 bases lay between the germline ends. The CDR3 spans 15 residues. The CDR3 coding sequence is TGCGCCAGCAGCTTGAATTTGGGCAGCAGGGAGACGCAGTATTTT. Residues: CASSLNLGSRETQYF.

V and J are TRBV3-1 and TRBJ1-6, with 7 positions matching TRBD1. J was trimmed by 10 bases and V by 2 bases; bases with no gene match: 11. This CDR3 region has 16 residues. CDR1 and CDR2 from the germline V gene are LGHDT and YNNKEL (reference sequence). Written as DNA, the CDR3 is TGTGCCAGCAGCCAAAGAGGGGGGACAGTCGGCTCACCCCTCCACTTT. Protein sequence: CASSQRGGTVGSPLHF.

V is TRBV7-3 and J is TRBJ1-2; 7 bases match TRBD1. This CDR3 has 13 amino acids. CDR1 and CDR2 (germline): SGHTA, FQGTGA. V was clipped by 2 bases and J by 7 bases; unmatched bases: 4. In nucleotides, the CDR3 is TGTGCCAGCAGCTTAGACAGGGCGAGTGGCTACACCTTC. It yields the protein CASSLDRASGYTF.

This clonotype showed up many times. V and J are TRBV7-9 and TRBJ2-7; 9 nucleotides line up with TRBD1. This CDR3 is 14 amino acids long. Germline V gene data show CDR1 as SEHNR and CDR2 as FQNEAQ (reference sequence). Trimming cost V 3 bases and J 3 bases; bases outside gene matches: 3. The CDR3 region is CASSFETGGYEQYF. The CDR3 DNA reads TGTGCCAGCAGCTTCGAGACAGGGGGCTACGAGCAGTACTTC. Looking up the rest from reference TRBV7-9 and TRBJ2-7 gives the full variable domain: DTGVSQNPRHKITKRGQNVTFRCDPISEHNRLYWYRQTLGQGPEFLTYFQNEAQLEKSRLLSDRFSAERPKGSFSTLEIQRTEQGDSAMYLCASSFETGGYEQYFGPGTRLTVT.

This chain connects TRBV20-1 to TRBJ2-3; D might be TRBD1 (5 bases). The length of the CDR3 is 13 residues. From germline, CDR1 is DFQATT and CDR2 SNEGSKA (reference sequence). Trimming left V 6 bases short and J 0 bases short, with 10 bases between. CDR3 sequence reads: CSASQESTDTQYF. The CDR3 DNA sequence: TGCAGTGCGTCACAGGAGAGCACAGATACGCAGTATTTT.

The rearrangement uses TRBV11-2 and TRBJ2-1; tentatively, D is TRBD2 (5 bases). The CDR3 spans 16 residues. The V and J ends lost 3 bases and 0 bases respectively, with 12 bases between them. Germline V CDR1 and CDR2: SGHAT, FQNNGV. The CDR3 DNA is TGTGCCAGCAGCTTTTTGGAGGAAGTCTCCTACAATGAGCAGTTCTTC. Translation gives CASSFLEEVSYNEQFF.

In regard to this clonotype: This may be a read error, as it is one base from a much larger clone. This sequence joins TRBV29-1 and TRBJ2-7, with a possible D match to TRBD2 (5 bases). Germline V gene sequence: CDR1 SQVTM, CDR2 ANQGSEA. Trimming cost V 1 base and J 4 bases, with 11 bases left between them. This CDR3 contains 13 residues. The CDR3 sequence: CSVEGVGLYEQYF. CDR3 DNA: TGCAGCGTTGAAGGGGTTGGACTTTACGAGCAGTACTTC.

A few counts support this clonotype. This sequence joins TRBV7-9 and TRBJ1-5; D possibly corresponds to TRBD1 (5 bases). CDR1 and CDR2 from the germline V gene are SEHNR and FQNEAQ (reference sequence). Trimming took 4 bases from V and 4 from J, leaving 14 bases between them. This CDR3 is 15 amino acids long. CDR3 loop: CASSYAEGVNQPQHF. The CDR3 nucleotides are TGTGCCAGCAGCTACGCGGAAGGGGTAAATCAGCCCCAGCATTTT.

In the case of this clonotype: A single base separates this from a much larger clone, so it may be a read error. This chain joins TRBV12-3 or TRBV12-4 and TRBJ2-6; D remains unclear. The CDR3 covers 15 residues. CDR3 DNA sequence: TGTGCCAGCAGCCCCGGCTTCTCTGGGACCAACGTCCTGACTTTC. Translation: CASSPGFSGTNVLTF.

The chain recombines TRBV6-5 with TRBJ2-3; D unclear. The V gene's germline CDR1 is MNHEY and CDR2 SVGAGI. Trimming removed 5 bases at V and 0 bases at J, with 12 bases between. This CDR3 has 15 amino acids. This CDR3 reads CASSQNLISTDTQYF. The CDR3, as DNA: TGTGCCAGCAGTCAAAACTTGATTAGCACAGATACGCAGTATTTT.